Detailed here is one T cell receptor beta chain. The data stem from a study of T cell clonotyping in hematopoietic cell transplantation. Per the germline V gene, CDR1 is SQVTM and CDR2 is ANQGSEA. With 3 bases clipped from V and 9 bases from J, the junction kept 9 bases outside the gene matches. The CDR3 consists of 14 residues. The repertoire was sequenced with immunoSEQ multiplex PCR; TCRdb's copy has only in-frame clones and lacks some. Of around 17,000 clones in the sample, about nine tenths were seen once. The receptor was isolated from a man aged 35-49 years in good health. Some clones in this sample may be carry-over from other donors' samples. Sequenced: peripheral blood mononuclear cells. The V gene is TRBV29-1, the J gene TRBJ1-4; 8 nucleotides match TRBD1. The CDR3 sequence: CSVDWDRRRQKLFF. The CDR3 coding sequence is TGCAGCGTTGACTGGGACAGGAGACGTCAAAAACTGTTTTTT. The entire variable domain, with the rest obtained from reference TRBV29-1 and TRBJ1-4, is as follows: SAVISQKPSRDICQRGTSLTIQCQVDSQVTMMFWYRQQPGQSLTLIATANQGSEATYESGFVIDKFPISRPNLTFSTLTVSNMSPEDSSIYLCSVDWDRRRQKLFFGSGTQLSVL.